This T cell receptor (beta chain) was sequenced for a study of blood T cell repertoires in COVID-19. Across the study: Researchers got acute and convalescent COVID-19 samples from the United States, Italy and Spain. T cells, B-cell-depleted T cells, or PBMCs provided the cDNA or gDNA that served as material.

The CDR3 length is 12 residues. Germline V gives CDR1 MNHNY, CDR2 SVGAGI (reference sequence). Trimming took 0 bases from V and 7 from J, leaving 4 bases between them. In the original workflow: Estimated nucleated cell counts came from reference gene primer amplification. The data were produced by immunoSEQ multiplex PCR, yet TCRdb's version contains in-frame clones alone and is incomplete. The DNA gave D and trimming, while V, J and clone size come from that table. The sample has about 320,000 clones, approximately 85% seen once. The rearrangement uses TRBV6-6 and TRBJ2-1; D remains unclear. This sequence originates from a human donor in a cohort sampled during active COVID-19. Material: peripheral blood. CDR3 in amino acids: CASSYSRNEQFF. In DNA, the CDR3 is TGTGCCAGCAGTTACTCACGGAATGAGCAGTTCTTC.